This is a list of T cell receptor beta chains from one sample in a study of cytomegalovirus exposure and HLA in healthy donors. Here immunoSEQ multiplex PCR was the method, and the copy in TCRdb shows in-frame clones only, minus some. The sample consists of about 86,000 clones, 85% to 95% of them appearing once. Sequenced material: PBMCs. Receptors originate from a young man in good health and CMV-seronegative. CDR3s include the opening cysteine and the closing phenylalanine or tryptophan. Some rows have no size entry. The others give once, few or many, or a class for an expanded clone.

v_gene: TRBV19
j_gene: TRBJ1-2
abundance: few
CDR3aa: CASSIGPGDYGYTF

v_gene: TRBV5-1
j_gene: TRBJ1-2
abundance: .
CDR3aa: CASSLGGQGNADYGYTF

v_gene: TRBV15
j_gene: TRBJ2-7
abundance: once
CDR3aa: CATSVTGRPYYEQYF

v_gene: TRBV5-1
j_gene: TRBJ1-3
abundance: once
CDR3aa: CASSNGPSGGNTIYF

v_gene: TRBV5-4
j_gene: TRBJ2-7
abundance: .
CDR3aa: CASSLGGAGGVYEQYF

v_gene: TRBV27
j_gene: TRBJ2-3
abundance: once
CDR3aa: CASNIAGGWSDTQYF

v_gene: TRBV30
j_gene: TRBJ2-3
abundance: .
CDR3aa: CACAPGPDTQYF

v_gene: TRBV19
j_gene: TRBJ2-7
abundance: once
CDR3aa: CASKRETATYEQYF

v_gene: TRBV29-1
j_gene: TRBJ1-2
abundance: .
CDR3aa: CSVPTPAGWPGYTF

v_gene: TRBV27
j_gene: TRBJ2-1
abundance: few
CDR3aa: CASSTLLGQRYNEQFF

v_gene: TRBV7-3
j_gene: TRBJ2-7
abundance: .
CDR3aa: CASSLTPAGSYEQYF

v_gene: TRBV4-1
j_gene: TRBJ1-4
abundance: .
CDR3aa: CASSQDGVRQGPKKLFF

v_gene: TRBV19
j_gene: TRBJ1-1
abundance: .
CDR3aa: CASSTGSVWVAEAFF

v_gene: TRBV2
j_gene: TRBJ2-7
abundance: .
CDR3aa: CASRPWRGKSSYEQYF

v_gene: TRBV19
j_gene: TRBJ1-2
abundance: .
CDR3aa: CASSIDLDRPYGYTF

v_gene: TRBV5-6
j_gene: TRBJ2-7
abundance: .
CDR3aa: CASSSRAEQYF

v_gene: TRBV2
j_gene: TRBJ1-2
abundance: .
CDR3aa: CASSDLGGLGAYTF

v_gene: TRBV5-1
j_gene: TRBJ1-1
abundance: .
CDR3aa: CASTQGALGNTEAFF

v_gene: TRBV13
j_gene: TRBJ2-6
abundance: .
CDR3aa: CASSLVGGSGANVLTF

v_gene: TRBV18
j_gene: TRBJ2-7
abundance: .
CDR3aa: CASSPAQTYEQYF